Described below is a single T cell receptor (beta chain) sequence and its context. Its antigen is unidentified. This entry is derived from a study of cytomegalovirus exposure and HLA in healthy donors. Study-level results: Most TCR sequences were seen very rarely across donors, but some public TCRs occurred in many.

TCRdb's copy holds only in-frame clones and misses some; the assay was immunoSEQ multiplex PCR. The sample consists of 150,000 to 200,000 clones, roughly 89% of them appearing once. The CDR3 totals 14 residues. Germline CDR1 is SGDLS and CDR2 is YYNGEE. V gave up 4 bases and J gave up 0 bases, with 8 bases separating them. The receptor comes from a woman aged 30 to 39 in good health and CMV-seronegative. V gene TRBV9 combines with J gene TRBJ2-4; D is unclear. Sequencing input: PBMCs. The CDR3 loop is CASSPLLAKNIQYF. CDR3 in DNA: TGTGCCAGCAGCCCACTCTTAGCCAAAAACATTCAGTACTTC.